This TCR beta chain was documented in a study of cytomegalovirus exposure and HLA in healthy donors. Notes on the study in general: In a later analysis, around 18,000 TCR beta sequences were associated with HLA alleles at 0.05 false discovery rate.

The study ran its PCR with 60 Vbeta and 13 Jbeta primers. Data came from immunoSEQ multiplex PCR; TCRdb stores just in-frame clones and leaves some out. The sample lists around 70,000 clones; just under 75% were seen once. With respect to this clone: Its matching antigen is unknown.

With V trimmed by 5 bases and J by 10 bases, 14 bases remained unmatched. Looked up from germline, CDR1 is SEHNR and CDR2 is FQNEAQ (reference sequence). CDR3 length: 15 residues. This clonotype was obtained from a human donor in good health. What was sequenced was PBMCs. The chain has TRBV7-9 and TRBJ2-1; 7 nucleotides agree with TRBD2. Here the CDR3 reads CASSGPRDYEREQFF. The CDR3 DNA reads TGTGCCAGCAGCGGCCCCCGGGACTACGAGCGGGAGCAGTTCTTC.